This T cell receptor beta chain was retrieved from a study of metastatic and nonmetastatic thyroid tumors (dated by TCRdb to the early 2020s). About the full investigation: Repertoires from peripheral blood and from tumor or nodule tissue samples of malignant and benign thyroid patients were compared.

General conclusions and limits of the study: In both blood and tumor samples, malignant tumors were reported to have significantly higher TCR beta diversity than benign nodules.

Libraries were constructed by PCR. For sequencing, an Illumina HiSeq 4000 was employed. The TCR beta-chain CDR3 region of each patient was profiled by high-throughput sequencing. The study's own analysis went as follows. CDR3 differences across clinicopathological groups were used to build a classifier for discriminating distant-metastatic papillary thyroid cancer patients. The Shannon index was used to measure repertoire diversity, and the Morisita-Horn index was used to measure how similar tumor and blood repertoires were. TCRdb cleaned the public reads at Q25 with fastp, built clones with MiXCR and kept in-frame beta chains. The authors' filters were not applied to this entry. The sample records some 55,000 clones, 25% to 30% of which are singletons. Clones ranked in the top ten supply about 16% of the sample. This clone has just one count. Its binding antigen is unknown. No much larger clone is present one base from it, and per-base qualities are unavailable. A read on its own is weak evidence.

Before undergoing thyroid surgery, none of the patients had been given any kind of treatment. Using T-cell receptor beta sequencing, the study looked back at clinical samples from patients collected from about 2011 to 2019. CDR3 length: 17 amino acids, cysteine to phenylalanine. The entry retains the CDR3 DNA only, 51 bases that are in frame from base 1. Compared with germline, V lacks 0 bases and J lacks 4 bases; bases without a gene match: 7. CDR1 and CDR2 are drawn from the germline V gene: SGDLS, YYNGEE. The receptor's source is a female donor with papillary thyroid cancer or a benign thyroid nodule (not recorded which). Some clones in this sample may be carry-over from other donors' samples. Source material: blood. In this chain, TRBV9 is recombined with TRBJ2-2; 9 bases in the middle match TRBD2. In nucleotide form, the sequence is TGTGCCAGCAGCGTAGATTGGGCTAGCGGGATCACCGGGGAGCTGTTTTTT. Translated, it reads CASSVDWASGITGELFF.